This T cell receptor beta chain was recorded in a study of shared T cell receptors in the human thymus. Clones were read by immunoSEQ multiplex PCR, and TCRdb kept only the in-frame ones, dropping some. The sample carries 700,000 or so clones, roughly 85% recorded once. The V and J ends lost 6 bases and 0 bases, in that order; junction bases with no gene match: 12. Germline lookup yields CDR1 SGHDN and CDR2 FVKESK. This CDR3 has 19 amino acids. The data also belong to a second study, concerning human thymus T cells. As reported in that work: Donation was from healthy Finnish infants who were having corrective surgery that addressed congenital heart defects. Thymic material originated from resections removed in the course of corrective heart surgery. In thymic and blood repertoires alike, V and J usage looked biased. In unrelated individuals, thymic repertoires overlapped highly, according to related research.

The TCR sequence derives from a girl less than two years old with a congenital heart defect. The sample comprised thymocytes. The chain couples TRBV14 to TRBJ1-6, with 9 bases fitting TRBD1. CDR3: CASRGTGPTFGSYNSPLHF. CDR3 DNA: TGTGCCAGCAGGGGGACAGGGCCAACGTTCGGCTCCTATAATTCACCCCTCCACTTT.